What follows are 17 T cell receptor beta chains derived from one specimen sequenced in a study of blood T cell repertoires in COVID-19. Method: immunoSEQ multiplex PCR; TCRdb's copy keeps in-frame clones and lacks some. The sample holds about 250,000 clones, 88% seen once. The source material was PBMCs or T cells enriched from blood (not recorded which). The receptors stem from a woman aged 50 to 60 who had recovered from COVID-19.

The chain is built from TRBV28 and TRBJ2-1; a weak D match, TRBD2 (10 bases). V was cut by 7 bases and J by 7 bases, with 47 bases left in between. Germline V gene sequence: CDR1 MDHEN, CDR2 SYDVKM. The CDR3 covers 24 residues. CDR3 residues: CASTPSGGQGPISSGTSDWNEQFF. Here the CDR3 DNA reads TGTGCCAGCACCCCATCGGGAGGACAGGGGCCTATATCTTCCGGGACTAGCGATTGGAATGAGCAGTTCTTC.

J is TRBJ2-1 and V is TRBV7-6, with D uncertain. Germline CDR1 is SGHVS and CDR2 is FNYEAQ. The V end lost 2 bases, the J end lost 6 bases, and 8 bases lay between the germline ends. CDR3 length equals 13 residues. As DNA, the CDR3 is TGTGCCAGCAGCTTATTTGGAGCCAATGAGCAGTTCTTC. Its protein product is CASSLFGANEQFF.

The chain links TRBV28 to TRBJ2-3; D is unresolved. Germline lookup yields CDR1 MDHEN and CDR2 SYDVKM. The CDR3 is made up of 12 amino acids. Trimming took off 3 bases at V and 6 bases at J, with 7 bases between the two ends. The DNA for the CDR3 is TGTGCCAGCAGTTTTTTGAGCGATACGCAGTATTTT. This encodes CASSFLSDTQYF. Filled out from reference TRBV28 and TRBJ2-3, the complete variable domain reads DVKVTQSSRYLVKRTGEKVFLECVQDMDHENMFWYRQDPGLGLRLIYFSYDVKMKEKGDIPEGYSVSREKKERFSLILESASTNQTSMYLCASSFLSDTQYFGPGTRLTVL.

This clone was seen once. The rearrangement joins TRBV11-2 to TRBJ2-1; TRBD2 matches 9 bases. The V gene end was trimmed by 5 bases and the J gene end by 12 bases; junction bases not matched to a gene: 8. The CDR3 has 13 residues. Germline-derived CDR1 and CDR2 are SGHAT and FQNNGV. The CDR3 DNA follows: TGTGCCAGCAGCCCGATAGCGGGAGCTACGCAGTTCTTC. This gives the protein CASSPIAGATQFF. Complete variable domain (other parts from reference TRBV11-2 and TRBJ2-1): EAGVAQSPRYKIIEKRQSVAFWCNPISGHATLYWYQQILGQGPKLLIQFQNNGVVDDSQLPKDRFSAERLKGVDSTLKIQPAKLEDSAVYLCASSPIAGATQFFGPGTRLTVL.

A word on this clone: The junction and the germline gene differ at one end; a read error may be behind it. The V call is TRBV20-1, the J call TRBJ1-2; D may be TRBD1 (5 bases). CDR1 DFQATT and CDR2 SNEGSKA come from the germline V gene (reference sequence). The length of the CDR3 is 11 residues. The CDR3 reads CSALGGILSLF. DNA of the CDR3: TGCAGTGCTCTCGGGGGGATTCTATCACTCTTC.

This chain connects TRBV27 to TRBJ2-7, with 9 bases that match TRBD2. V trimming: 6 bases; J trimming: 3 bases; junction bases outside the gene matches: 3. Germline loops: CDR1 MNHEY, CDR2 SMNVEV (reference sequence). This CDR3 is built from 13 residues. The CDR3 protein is CASRLTSGYEQYF. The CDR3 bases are TGTGCCAGCAGGCTGACTAGCGGCTACGAGCAGTACTTC.

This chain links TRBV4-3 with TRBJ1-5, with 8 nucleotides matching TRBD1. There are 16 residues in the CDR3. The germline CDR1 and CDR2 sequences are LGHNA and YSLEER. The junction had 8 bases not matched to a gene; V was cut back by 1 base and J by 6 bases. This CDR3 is CASSQGVQGGGQPQHF. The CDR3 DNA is TGCGCCAGCAGCCAAGGAGTACAGGGGGGTGGTCAGCCCCAGCATTTT.

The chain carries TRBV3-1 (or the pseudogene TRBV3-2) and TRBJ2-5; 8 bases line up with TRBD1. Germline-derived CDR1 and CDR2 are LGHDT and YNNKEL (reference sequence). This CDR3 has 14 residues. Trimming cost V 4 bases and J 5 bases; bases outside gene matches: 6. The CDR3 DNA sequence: TGTGCCAGCAGCCGCCGACAGGGGTTCGAGACCCAGTACTTC. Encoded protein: CASSRRQGFETQYF.

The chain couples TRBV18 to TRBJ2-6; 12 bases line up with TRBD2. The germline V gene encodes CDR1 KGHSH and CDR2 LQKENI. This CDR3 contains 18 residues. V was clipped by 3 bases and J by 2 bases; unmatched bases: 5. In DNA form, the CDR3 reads TGTGCCAGCTCACCGGGACTAGCGGGTATCGCTGGGGCCAACGTCCTGACTTTC. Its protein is CASSPGLAGIAGANVLTF. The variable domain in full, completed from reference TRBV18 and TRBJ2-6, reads NAGVMQNPRHLVRRRGQEARLRCSPMKGHSHVYWYRQLPEEGLKFMVYLQKENIIDESGMPKERFSAEFPKEGPSILRIQQVVRGDSAAYFCASSPGLAGIAGANVLTFGAGSRLTVL.

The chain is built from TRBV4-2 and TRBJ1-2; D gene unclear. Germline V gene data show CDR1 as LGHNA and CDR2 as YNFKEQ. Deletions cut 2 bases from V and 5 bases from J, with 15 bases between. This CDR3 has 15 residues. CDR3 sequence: CASSQRGPSEYGYTF. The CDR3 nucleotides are TGTGCCAGCAGCCAAAGAGGGCCCTCGGAATATGGCTACACCTTC.

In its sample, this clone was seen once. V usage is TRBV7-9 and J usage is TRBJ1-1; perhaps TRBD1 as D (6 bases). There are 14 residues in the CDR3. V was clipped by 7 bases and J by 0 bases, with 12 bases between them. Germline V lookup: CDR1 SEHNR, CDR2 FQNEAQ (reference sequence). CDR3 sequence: CASMQGSMNTEAFF. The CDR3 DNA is TGTGCCAGCATGCAGGGGTCCATGAACACTGAAGCTTTCTTT.

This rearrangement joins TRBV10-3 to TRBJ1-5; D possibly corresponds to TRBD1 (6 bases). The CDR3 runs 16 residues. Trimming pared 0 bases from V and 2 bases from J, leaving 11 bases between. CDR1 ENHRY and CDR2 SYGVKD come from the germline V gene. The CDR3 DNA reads TGTGCCATCAGTGAGTCAGGGGGTCTACGCAATCAGCCCCAGCATTTT. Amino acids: CAISESGGLRNQPQHF.

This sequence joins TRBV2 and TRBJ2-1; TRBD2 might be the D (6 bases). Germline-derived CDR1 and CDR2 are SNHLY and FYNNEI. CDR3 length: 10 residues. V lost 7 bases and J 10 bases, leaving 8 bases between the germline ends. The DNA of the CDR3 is TGTGCCAGCACCCGGGGGGAGCAGTTCTTC. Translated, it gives CASTRGEQFF.

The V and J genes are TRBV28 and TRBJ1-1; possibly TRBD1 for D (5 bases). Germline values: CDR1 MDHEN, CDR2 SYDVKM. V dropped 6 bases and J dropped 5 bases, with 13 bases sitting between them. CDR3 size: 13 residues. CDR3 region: CASRGTSETEAFF. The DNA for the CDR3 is TGTGCCAGCAGGGGGACTTCCGAAACTGAAGCTTTCTTT.

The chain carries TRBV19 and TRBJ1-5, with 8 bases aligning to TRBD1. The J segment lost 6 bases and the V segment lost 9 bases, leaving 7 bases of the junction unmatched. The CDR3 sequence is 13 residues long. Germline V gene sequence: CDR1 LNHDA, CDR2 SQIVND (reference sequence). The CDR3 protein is CASRQGLGQPQHF. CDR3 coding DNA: TGTGCCAGCAGACAGGGGCTCGGTCAGCCCCAGCATTTT.

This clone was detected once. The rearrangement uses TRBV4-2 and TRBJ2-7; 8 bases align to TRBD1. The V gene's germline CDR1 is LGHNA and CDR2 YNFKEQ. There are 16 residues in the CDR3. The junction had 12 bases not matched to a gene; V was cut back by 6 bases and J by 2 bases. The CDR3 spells CASSQRSGTGAYEQYF. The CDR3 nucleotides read TGTGCCAGCAGTCAGAGATCCGGGACAGGAGCCTACGAGCAGTACTTC.

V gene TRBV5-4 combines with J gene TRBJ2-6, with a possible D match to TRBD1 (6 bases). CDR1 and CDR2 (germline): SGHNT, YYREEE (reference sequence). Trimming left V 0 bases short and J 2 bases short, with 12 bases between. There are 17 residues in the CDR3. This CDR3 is CASSLGTVSAGANVLTF. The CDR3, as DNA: TGTGCCAGCAGCTTGGGGACAGTCTCAGCTGGGGCCAACGTCCTGACTTTC. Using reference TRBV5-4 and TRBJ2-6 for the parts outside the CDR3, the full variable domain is ETGVTQSPTHLIKTRGQQVTLRCSSQSGHNTVSWYQQALGQGPQFIFQYYREEENGRGNFPPRFSGLQFPNYSSELNVNALELDDSALYLCASSLGTVSAGANVLTFGAGSRLTVL.